These T cell receptor beta chains were read from a single sample in a study of T cell repertoires in cytomegalovirus infection. TCRdb reanalysed the reads using MiXCR and keeps one entry per CDR3 protein. The sample shows some 500,000 distinct CDR3 sequences, roughly 34% of them seen only once. These receptors' targets are unknown. The material sequenced was cultured PBMCs, taken from culture after CMV antigen stimulation. Receptors originate from a human donor in good health (CMV status not recorded). Some clones in this sample may be carry-over from other donors' samples. Both conserved end residues are part of each CDR3. Each record gives: V gene, clone size, D gene, CDR3 length, J gene, CDR3 DNA, CDR3 protein. D genes are given only for firm matches. Clone size is given for some rows only: seen once, a few or many times, or a class if the clone is expanded.

V gene: TRBV7-8
clone size: many
D gene: .
CDR3 length: 12
J gene: TRBJ2-1
CDR3 DNA: TGTGCCAGCAGAGCGCCAAGGGGTGAGCAGTTCTTC
CDR3 protein: CASRAPRGEQFF

V gene: TRBV11-3
clone size: few
D gene: TRBD2
CDR3 length: 16
J gene: TRBJ2-2
CDR3 DNA: TGTGCCAGCAGCCGCGGGCTAGCGGGAGGGCCAAGGGAGCTGTTTTTT
CDR3 protein: CASSRGLAGGPRELFF

V gene: TRBV6-1
clone size: .
D gene: TRBD1
CDR3 length: 17
J gene: TRBJ1-3
CDR3 DNA: TGTGCCAGCAGTCCGGGACAGGGATTTTCTTCCGGAAACACCATATATTTT
CDR3 protein: CASSPGQGFSSGNTIYF

V gene: TRBV6-6
clone size: .
D gene: TRBD1
CDR3 length: 18
J gene: TRBJ2-1
CDR3 DNA: TGTGCCAGCAGTTCCGATCTGACAGGGTACGGGGTCGGCAATGAGCAGTTCTTC
CDR3 protein: CASSSDLTGYGVGNEQFF

V gene: TRBV7-2
clone size: few
D gene: TRBD1
CDR3 length: 14
J gene: TRBJ2-3
CDR3 DNA: TGTGCCAGCAGCCCCCGACAGGGGGAGGATACGCAGTATTTT
CDR3 protein: CASSPRQGEDTQYF

V gene: TRBV2
clone size: .
D gene: .
CDR3 length: 17
J gene: TRBJ2-1
CDR3 DNA: TGTGCCAGCAGTGAATCACTCTCTAGTGGTGGCCTCCATGAGCAGTTCTTC
CDR3 protein: CASSESLSSGGLHEQFF

V gene: TRBV11-3
clone size: .
D gene: .
CDR3 length: 17
J gene: TRBJ2-1
CDR3 DNA: TGTGCCAGCAGCTTAGGTCCCCGGGAGTACTCATACAATGAGCAGTTCTTC
CDR3 protein: CASSLGPREYSYNEQFF

V gene: TRBV27
clone size: few
D gene: TRBD2
CDR3 length: 12
J gene: TRBJ2-1
CDR3 DNA: TGTGCCAGCAGTTTAGGGACTAGTGAGCAGTTCTTC
CDR3 protein: CASSLGTSEQFF

V gene: TRBV7-8
clone size: many
D gene: TRBD2
CDR3 length: 17
J gene: TRBJ2-1
CDR3 DNA: TGTGCCAGCAGTCGGGGGGATAATAGCGGGACCTACAATGAGCAGTTCTTC
CDR3 protein: CASSRGDNSGTYNEQFF

V gene: TRBV7-2
clone size: many
D gene: .
CDR3 length: 13
J gene: TRBJ2-7
CDR3 DNA: TGTGCCAGCAGCTTGGCCATAGGCTACGAGCAGTACTTC
CDR3 protein: CASSLAIGYEQYF

V gene: TRBV4-1
clone size: .
D gene: .
CDR3 length: 16
J gene: TRBJ1-3
CDR3 DNA: TGCGCCAGCAGCCAAGAATTCGTGGCAGCTGGAAACACCATATATTTT
CDR3 protein: CASSQEFVAAGNTIYF

V gene: TRBV10-2
clone size: .
D gene: TRBD2
CDR3 length: 15
J gene: TRBJ2-2
CDR3 DNA: TGCGCCAGCGAACGCGGGAGGGCGTACACCGGGGAGCTGTTTTTT
CDR3 protein: CASERGRAYTGELFF

V gene: TRBV7-2
clone size: many
D gene: .
CDR3 length: 15
J gene: TRBJ2-3
CDR3 DNA: TGTGCCAGCAGCTTACGTAAGGGCTCAGCAGATACGCAGTATTTT
CDR3 protein: CASSLRKGSADTQYF

V gene: TRBV6-2/TRBV6-3
clone size: .
D gene: .
CDR3 length: 19
J gene: TRBJ2-7
CDR3 DNA: TGTGCCAGCAGTTACTCGAAATTAGCGACCCGGACAGACCGGGACGAGCAGTACTTC
CDR3 protein: CASSYSKLATRTDRDEQYF

V gene: TRBV28
clone size: .
D gene: .
CDR3 length: 13
J gene: TRBJ1-1
CDR3 DNA: TGTGCCAGCAGTTTATGGCGGGACACTGAAGCTTTCTTT
CDR3 protein: CASSLWRDTEAFF

V gene: TRBV7-2
clone size: .
D gene: TRBD2
CDR3 length: 14
J gene: TRBJ2-5
CDR3 DNA: TGTGCCAGCAGTTCCCGACGGGGGGGAGAGACCCAGTACTTC
CDR3 protein: CASSSRRGGETQYF

V gene: TRBV9
clone size: .
D gene: .
CDR3 length: 14
J gene: TRBJ2-7
CDR3 DNA: TGTGCCAGCAGCGTGGCGCAGGGCCCGTACGAGCAGTACTTC
CDR3 protein: CASSVAQGPYEQYF

V gene: TRBV7-2
clone size: many
D gene: .
CDR3 length: 15
J gene: TRBJ1-5
CDR3 DNA: TGTGCCAGCAGCTTAGCCGGGATTCCCAATCAGCCCCAGCATTTT
CDR3 protein: CASSLAGIPNQPQHF

V gene: TRBV6-1
clone size: many
D gene: .
CDR3 length: 15
J gene: TRBJ2-3
CDR3 DNA: TGTGCCAGCAGTTATGACCTCCCACGGGCAGATACGCAGTATTTT
CDR3 protein: CASSYDLPRADTQYF

V gene: TRBV7-9
clone size: few
D gene: TRBD1
CDR3 length: 16
J gene: TRBJ2-3
CDR3 DNA: TGTGCCAGCAGCTGGGGGGGGGGACAGGGACAAGATACGCAGTATTTT
CDR3 protein: CASSWGGGQGQDTQYF

V gene: TRBV6-2/TRBV6-3
clone size: few
D gene: .
CDR3 length: 15
J gene: TRBJ2-2
CDR3 DNA: TGTGCCAGCAGTTACTATGGGACGACACCCGGGGAGCTGTTTTTT
CDR3 protein: CASSYYGTTPGELFF

V gene: TRBV10-3
clone size: .
D gene: TRBD2
CDR3 length: 19
J gene: TRBJ2-1
CDR3 DNA: TGTGCCATCAGTGAGTCGGGGACTAGCGCGAGCCGTTCCTACAATGAGCAGTTCTTC
CDR3 protein: CAISESGTSASRSYNEQFF

V gene: TRBV12-3/TRBV12-4
clone size: few
D gene: TRBD1
CDR3 length: 14
J gene: TRBJ1-5
CDR3 DNA: TGTGCCAGCAGTTTAACAGGGGATCCTCAGCCCCAGCATTTT
CDR3 protein: CASSLTGDPQPQHF

V gene: TRBV7-2
clone size: .
D gene: .
CDR3 length: 14
J gene: TRBJ2-4
CDR3 DNA: TGTGCCAGCAGCCCATGGGCGACCAAAAACATTCAGTACTTC
CDR3 protein: CASSPWATKNIQYF

V gene: TRBV28
clone size: .
D gene: TRBD1
CDR3 length: 16
J gene: TRBJ1-6
CDR3 DNA: TGTGCCAGCAGTTTGTCCTTGGACAGGGCGAATTCACCCCTCCACTTT
CDR3 protein: CASSLSLDRANSPLHF

V gene: TRBV19
clone size: .
D gene: TRBD2
CDR3 length: 18
J gene: TRBJ2-1
CDR3 DNA: TGTGCCAGTAGTATCCCCCCTTTAGCGGGAGGGCCCTACAATGAGCAGTTCTTC
CDR3 protein: CASSIPPLAGGPYNEQFF

V gene: TRBV7-2
clone size: many
D gene: TRBD1
CDR3 length: 14
J gene: TRBJ1-3
CDR3 DNA: TGTGCCAGCAGCCACAGGGGCTCTGGAAACACCATATATTTT
CDR3 protein: CASSHRGSGNTIYF

V gene: TRBV4-2
clone size: .
D gene: TRBD2
CDR3 length: 18
J gene: TRBJ2-3
CDR3 DNA: TGTGCCAGCAGCCAAGACGTCGGACTAGCGGGGTACACAGATACGCAGTATTTT
CDR3 protein: CASSQDVGLAGYTDTQYF

V gene: TRBV6-5
clone size: few
D gene: TRBD1
CDR3 length: 12
J gene: TRBJ2-2
CDR3 DNA: TGTGCCAGCAGGACAGGGATCGGGGAGCTGTTTTTT
CDR3 protein: CASRTGIGELFF

V gene: TRBV10-3
clone size: .
D gene: TRBD2
CDR3 length: 15
J gene: TRBJ2-1
CDR3 DNA: TGTGCCATCAGTGGGAGGACTAGCGGATACAATGAGCAGTTCTTC
CDR3 protein: CAISGRTSGYNEQFF

V gene: TRBV7-9
clone size: few
D gene: TRBD2
CDR3 length: 16
J gene: TRBJ2-3
CDR3 DNA: TGTGCCAGCAACCCGGGACTAGCGGGAGAAACAGATACGCAGTATTTT
CDR3 protein: CASNPGLAGETDTQYF

V gene: TRBV10-3
clone size: .
D gene: .
CDR3 length: 17
J gene: TRBJ2-6
CDR3 DNA: TGTGCCATCAGTGATCTATTAAGGAAAACTGGGGCCAACGTCCTGACTTTC
CDR3 protein: CAISDLLRKTGANVLTF

V gene: TRBV6-1
clone size: many
D gene: TRBD1
CDR3 length: 15
J gene: TRBJ2-1
CDR3 DNA: TGTGCCAGCAGTATCCCGGGACAGGGTCGCAATGAGCAGTTCTTC
CDR3 protein: CASSIPGQGRNEQFF

V gene: TRBV2
clone size: .
D gene: TRBD1
CDR3 length: 15
J gene: TRBJ2-3
CDR3 DNA: TGTGCCAGCAATAGACGACAGGGATACACAGATACGCAGTATTTT
CDR3 protein: CASNRRQGYTDTQYF

V gene: TRBV7-3
clone size: .
D gene: TRBD2
CDR3 length: 15
J gene: TRBJ2-1
CDR3 DNA: TGTGCCAGCAGTAACCCCACCGGGACTACACATGAGCAGTTCTTC
CDR3 protein: CASSNPTGTTHEQFF